This T cell receptor beta chain was identified in a study of T cells in Graves' hyperthyroidism and ophthalmopathy. Whole-study findings and limits: The model foresaw ophthalmopathy a median 6.5 months prior to onset. Patients with ophthalmopathy were separated from those with stable hyperthyroidism by a 13 V-J model.

On the basis of clinical symptoms, serum thyroxine and TRAb, thyroid ultrasound and orbital computed tomography, diagnoses were made. Germline CDR1 reads SQVTM; CDR2 reads ANQGSEA. Trimming shortened V by 4 bases and J by 6 bases, and 6 bases separated the two germline ends. CDR3 length equals 11 residues. A note on this clonotype: Its antigen is as yet unknown.

RNA transcripts served as the template for amplifying TCR beta CDR3 regions. HTBI primers were employed in a first-round RT-PCR of the TCR CDR3. Each CDR3 protein gets one entry after TCRdb re-called the multiplex PCR reads with MiXCR. The data contain more than 500,000 distinct CDR3 sequences, around 43% of them singletons. V is TRBV29-1 and J is TRBJ2-2; no reliable D call. This TCR came from an adult woman with Graves' disease, either hyperthyroidism or ophthalmopathy (not recorded which). The specimen sequenced was peripheral blood or thyroid tissue (not recorded which). The DNA of the CDR3 is TGCAGCGTTGTGCTGGCCGGGGAGCTGTTTTTT. Translating it yields CSVVLAGELFF.